This T cell receptor (beta chain) was recovered during a study of identical twins. The study, taken as a whole, reports: Shared out-of-frame alpha sequences (those common to twins) showed excess low generation probability.

Trimming took 1 base from V and 7 from J; bases not matched to a gene: 6. The germline V gene encodes CDR1 DFQATT and CDR2 SNEGSKA (reference sequence). CDR3 length: 16 residues. Everyone who donated was a healthy Caucasian. Each CDR3 protein gets one entry after TCRdb re-called the 5' RACE reads with MiXCR. The sample carries approximately 530,000 distinct CDR3 sequences, around 24% recorded once. Regarding this clonotype: What it recognizes is unknown.

The sample also formed part of further work on yellow fever vaccine responses in identical twins. That work states: It has been reported that, in twins, the vaccine T cell response seemed partly convergent and partly personalized.

The TCR was taken from a woman younger than 35 in good health. The chain has TRBV20-1 and TRBJ2-2, with 13 bases that match TRBD2. Sequencing was performed on CD4+ T cells sorted from blood. The CDR3 DNA reads TGCAGTGCTAGAGGACTAGCGGGAGGAGCCGGCGGGGAGCTGTTTTTT. It is translated as CSARGLAGGAGGELFF.